This T cell receptor beta chain stems from a study of response to subunit inactivated influenza vaccine. Germline V gene sequence: CDR1 DFQATT, CDR2 SNEGSKA (reference sequence). There are 13 residues in the CDR3. With V trimmed by 6 bases and J by 6 bases, 7 bases remained unmatched. Findings of the study overall: Every seasonal influenza vaccination brings in few new T cells, the authors suggested.

On this clonotype: Its antigen is unidentified.

TCRdb re-derived calls from the RT-PCR reads in MiXCR, one entry per CDR3 protein. This sample yields about 570,000 distinct CDR3 sequences, of which approximately 10% are seen a single time; roughly a tenth belongs to the top ten. The sequencing used PBMCs from blood, collected on the day of vaccination. The origin of this receptor is a man aged 45-60 years who received an inactivated influenza vaccine. The chain is built from TRBV20-1 and TRBJ2-7; 11 bases agree with TRBD2. The CDR3 sequence is CSARGLAAPEQYF. CDR3 sequence (DNA): TGCAGTGCCAGGGGACTAGCGGCCCCCGAGCAGTACTTC.